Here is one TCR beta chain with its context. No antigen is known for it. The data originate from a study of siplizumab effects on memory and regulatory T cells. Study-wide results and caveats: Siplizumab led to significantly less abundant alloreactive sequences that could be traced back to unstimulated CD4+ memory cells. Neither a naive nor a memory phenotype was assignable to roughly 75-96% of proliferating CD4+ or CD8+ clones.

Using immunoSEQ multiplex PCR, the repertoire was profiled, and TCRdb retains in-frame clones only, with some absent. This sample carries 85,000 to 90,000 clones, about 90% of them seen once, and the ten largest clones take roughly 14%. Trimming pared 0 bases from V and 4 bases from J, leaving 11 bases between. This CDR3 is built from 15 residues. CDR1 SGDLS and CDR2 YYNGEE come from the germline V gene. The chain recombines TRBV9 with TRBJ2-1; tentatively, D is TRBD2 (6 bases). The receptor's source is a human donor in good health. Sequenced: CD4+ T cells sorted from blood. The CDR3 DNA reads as TGTGCCAGCAGCGTAGGTCGGGACTCTTACAATGAGCAGTTCTTC. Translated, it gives CASSVGRDSYNEQFF.